The subject of this entry is one T cell receptor beta chain. The data were produced by immunoSEQ multiplex PCR, yet TCRdb's version contains in-frame clones alone and is incomplete. The data hold tens of thousands of clones, with 75% to 90% observed a single time. The data were obtained in a study of blood T cell repertoires in COVID-19. The CDR3 sequence is 15 residues long. With 6 bases clipped from V and 4 bases from J, the junction kept 9 bases outside the gene matches. CDR1 is LNHDA and CDR2 is SQIVND in the germline V gene (reference sequence). Material for sequencing was peripheral blood. The sequence derives from a man between 65 and 80 years old with active or convalescent COVID-19. The chain is built from TRBV19 and TRBJ1-5, with 7 bases identical to TRBD1. CDR3 nucleotide sequence: TGTGCCAGTAGGGAGTACAGGGGAAAGAATCAGCCCCAGCATTTT. It translates to CASREYRGKNQPQHF.